A single sample is the source of the 17 T cell receptor beta chains below, sequenced in a study of cytomegalovirus exposure and HLA in healthy donors. Both 60 Vbeta primers and 13 Jbeta primers went into the PCR. This table comes from immunoSEQ multiplex PCR, and its TCRdb copy is limited to in-frame clones, with some not included. This sample carries 120,000 to 150,000 clones, about four fifths of them seen once, and the ten largest clones take approximately 6.1%. The sequenced sample consisted of PBMCs. The receptors originated from a man younger than 45 in good health and CMV-seropositive.

V and J are TRBV7-2 and TRBJ1-2, with 7 bases identical to TRBD1. CDR1 is SGHTA and CDR2 is FQGNSA in the germline V gene. V was pared by 5 bases and J by 6 bases, with 9 bases of the junction left unmatched. The CDR3 sequence is 14 residues long. Written as DNA, the CDR3 is TGTGCCAGCAGCCCTGTTACAGGGGATCATGGCTACACCTTC. Protein product: CASSPVTGDHGYTF. The complete variable domain, with remaining parts taken from reference TRBV7-2 and TRBJ1-2, reads GAGVSQSPSNKVTEKGKDVELRCDPISGHTALYWYRQSLGQGLEFLIYFQGNSAPDKSGLPSDRFSAERTGGSVSTLTIQRTQQEDSAVYLCASSPVTGDHGYTFGSGTRLTVV.

There are a few counts of this clone. The rearrangement uses TRBV4-1 and TRBJ2-7; 11 nucleotides match TRBD2. CDR3 length: 15 residues. Unmatched junction bases numbered 4, after V lost 2 bases and J lost 4 bases. Per germline, CDR1 MGHRA and CDR2 YSYEKL. Written as DNA, the CDR3 is TGCGCCAGCAGCCAAAGACTAGCGGGACAATACGAGCAGTACTTC. It is translated as CASSQRLAGQYEQYF.

The V gene is TRBV7-2, the J gene TRBJ2-3, with 12 nucleotides matching TRBD2. The length of the CDR3 is 18 residues. The J segment lost 5 bases and the V segment lost 5 bases, leaving 14 bases of the junction unmatched. Germline V gives CDR1 SGHTA, CDR2 FQGNSA. This CDR3 reads CASSPEVLAGGGRDTQYF. As DNA, the CDR3 is TGTGCCAGCAGCCCCGAAGTACTAGCGGGGGGTGGGCGAGATACGCAGTATTTT.

This clone was recorded a few times. The chain links TRBV19 to TRBJ2-7, with TRBD2 as a possible D gene (5 bases). The CDR3 is 13 amino acids. Trimming shortened V by 3 bases and J by 4 bases, and 10 bases separated the two germline ends. Germline V CDR1 and CDR2: LNHDA, SQIVND (reference sequence). In nucleotides, the CDR3 is TGTGCCAGTAGTATTACCCCGGGGTACGAGCAGTACTTC. Translation: CASSITPGYEQYF.

The chain combines TRBV2 with TRBJ2-7; no definite D call. Germline values: CDR1 SNHLY, CDR2 FYNNEI. The CDR3 runs to 13 residues. Trimming pared 11 bases from V and 2 bases from J, leaving 16 bases between. The CDR3 spells CALDEQATYEQYF. The CDR3 DNA reads as TGTGCCCTTGATGAGCAGGCCACCTACGAGCAGTACTTC.

The V gene is TRBV27, the J gene TRBJ2-1; a weak D match, TRBD1 (7 bases). The ends were cut back, 5 bases at V and 10 bases at J, with 24 bases in the middle. The CDR3 contains 16 residues. Germline V gene sequence: CDR1 MNHEY, CDR2 SMNVEV (reference sequence). The CDR3 loop is CASSPDRSLRGDEQFF. CDR3 sequence (DNA): TGTGCCAGCAGTCCGGACAGGTCCTTGCGCGGGGACGAGCAGTTCTTC.

The rearrangement uses TRBV7-2 and TRBJ1-2; tentative D call: TRBD1 (6 bases). CDR1 SGHTA and CDR2 FQGNSA come from the germline V gene. V was clipped by 1 base and J by 7 bases, with 13 bases between them. CDR3 size: 14 residues. The CDR3 coding sequence is TGTGCCAGCAGCTTAGGTGGGTCAGGGGCTGGCTACACCTTC. It translates to CASSLGGSGAGYTF. Variable domain in full (rest from reference TRBV7-2 and TRBJ1-2): GAGVSQSPSNKVTEKGKDVELRCDPISGHTALYWYRQSLGQGLEFLIYFQGNSAPDKSGLPSDRFSAERTGGSVSTLTIQRTQQEDSAVYLCASSLGGSGAGYTFGSGTRLTVV.

The chain joins TRBV15 to TRBJ1-4, with 9 positions matching TRBD1. The CDR3 has 17 amino acids. Germline V gene sequence: CDR1 LNHNV, CDR2 YYDKDF (reference sequence). After removal of 1 base from V and 3 bases from J, the junction contained 6 bases not matched to a gene. Here the CDR3 DNA reads TGTGCCACCAGCAGAGGCCGAACAGGGGGCTCTAATGAAAAACTGTTTTTT. Protein sequence: CATSRGRTGGSNEKLFF.

The rearrangement uses TRBV28 and TRBJ2-5; TRBD1 matches 10 bases. The CDR3 length is 16 residues. Germline CDR1 is MDHEN and CDR2 is SYDVKM. With 5 bases clipped from V and 5 bases from J, the junction kept 11 bases outside the gene matches. CDR3 nucleotides: TGTGCCAGCAGTCTTCGCGGACAGGGGGTAGAGGAGACCCAGTACTTC. It codes for CASSLRGQGVEETQYF.

On this clone: At one end, the junction sequence differs from germline, possibly due to a read error. The chain has TRBV7-9 and TRBJ2-1; D is possibly TRBD2 (6 bases). The CDR3 sequence is 15 residues long. Looked up from germline, CDR1 is SEHNR and CDR2 is FQNEAQ (reference sequence). CDR3: CSSSLFGGDYNEQFF. CDR3 coding DNA: TGTTCCAGCAGCTTATTTGGCGGGGATTACAATGAGCAGTTCTTC.

The rearrangement uses TRBV28 and TRBJ1-2; 8 positions match TRBD1. There are 17 residues in the CDR3. Germline-derived CDR1 and CDR2 are MDHEN and SYDVKM. With 3 bases clipped from V and 2 bases from J, the junction kept 11 bases outside the gene matches. CDR3 region: CASSFGTGGIQNYGYTF. CDR3 nucleotides: TGTGCCAGCAGTTTCGGGACAGGCGGAATACAGAACTATGGCTACACCTTC.

V is TRBV2 and J is TRBJ2-3; 11 bases are a match to TRBD2. Germline V gene lookup returns CDR1 SNHLY and CDR2 FYNNEI. The CDR3 is 15 residues long. V dropped 6 bases and J dropped 2; count of bases not matched to a gene: 4. As DNA, the CDR3 is TGTGCCAGCAGCCCGGGACTAGCGGACACAGATACGCAGTATTTT. This sequence encodes CASSPGLADTDTQYF.

The CDR3 DNA reads as TGTGCCAGCAGCTTAGCTAGCGGGTCCTACAATGAGCAGTTCTTC. The encoded protein is CASSLASGSYNEQFF. The chain joins TRBV5-4 to TRBJ2-1; TRBD2 matches at 8 bases. This CDR3 region has 15 residues. Per the germline V gene, CDR1 is SGHNT and CDR2 is YYREEE (reference sequence). V lost 2 bases to trimming and J lost 1 base; unmatched junction nucleotides: 2.

This chain joins TRBV7-2 and TRBJ1-1; tentative D call: TRBD1 (5 bases). The CDR3 consists of 15 residues. Trimming removed 1 base at V and 4 bases at J, with 13 bases between. CDR1 is SGHTA, CDR2 FQGNSA, per germline. CDR3 bases: TGTGCCAGCAGCTTAGTGGGGGGAGCGGGCACTGAAGCTTTCTTT. Its protein is CASSLVGGAGTEAFF.

The chain combines TRBV19 with TRBJ2-7; tentatively, D is TRBD1 (5 bases). V lost 5 bases and J lost 4, with 12 bases in between. This CDR3 is built from 13 residues. Germline values: CDR1 LNHDA, CDR2 SQIVND (reference sequence). The CDR3 region has the DNA TGTGCCAGTAGTGAAGACAGAGAGTACGAGCAGTACTTC. It codes for CASSEDREYEQYF.

J is TRBJ1-2 and V is TRBV5-1; 9 nucleotides align to TRBD1. The J segment lost 4 bases and the V segment lost 0 bases, leaving 7 bases of the junction unmatched. CDR3 size: 16 residues. Germline V lookup: CDR1 SGHRS, CDR2 YFSETQ. The CDR3 DNA sequence: TGCGCCAGCAGCTTGGGCCCCGGGACAGGGTTCTATGGCTACACCTTC. It codes for CASSLGPGTGFYGYTF.

The chain links TRBV21-1 to TRBJ1-1; TRBD1 is the table's D call, not checked against the DNA. TRBV21-1 is tagged as a pseudogene. The CDR3 has 16 amino acids. The CDR3 DNA reads TGTGCCAGCAGCAAATATTATAGGGGGCAGGGCCTTGAAGCTTTCTTT. This gives the protein CASSKYYRGQGLEAFF.